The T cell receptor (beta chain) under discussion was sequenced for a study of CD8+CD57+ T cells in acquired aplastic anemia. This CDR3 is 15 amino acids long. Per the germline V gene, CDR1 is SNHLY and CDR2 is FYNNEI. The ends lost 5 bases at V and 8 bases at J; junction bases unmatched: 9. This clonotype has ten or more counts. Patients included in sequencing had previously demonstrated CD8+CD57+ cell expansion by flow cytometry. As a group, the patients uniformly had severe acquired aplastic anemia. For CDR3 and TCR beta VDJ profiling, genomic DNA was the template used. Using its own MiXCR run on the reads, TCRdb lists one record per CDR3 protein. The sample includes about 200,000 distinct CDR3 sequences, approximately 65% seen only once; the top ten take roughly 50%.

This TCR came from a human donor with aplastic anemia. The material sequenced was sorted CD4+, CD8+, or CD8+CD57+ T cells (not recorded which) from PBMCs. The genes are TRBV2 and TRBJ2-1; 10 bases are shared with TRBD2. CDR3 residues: CASSLTSGDVDEQFF. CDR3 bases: TGTGCCAGCAGTCTAACTAGCGGGGATGTGGATGAGCAGTTCTTC. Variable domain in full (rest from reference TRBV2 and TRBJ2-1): EPEVTQTPSHQVTQMGQEVILRCVPISNHLYFYWYRQILGQKVEFLVSFYNNEISEKSEIFDDQFSVERPDGSNFTLKIRSTKLEDSAMYFCASSLTSGDVDEQFFGPGTRLTVL.